This T cell receptor (beta chain) originates from a study of blood T cell repertoires in COVID-19. Looking at the study overall: Specimens from acute and convalescent COVID-19 originated in the United States, Italy and Spain. Sample material is recorded as cDNA or gDNA derived from T cells, B-cell-depleted T cells, or PBMCs.

Original processing methods: Cell counts per sample came from amplifying reference gene primers. The protocol was immunoSEQ multiplex PCR, while the TCRdb copy is restricted to in-frame clones and leaves out a portion. V and J calls and clone size follow that table, whereas D and trimming were derived from the DNA. The data show about 270,000 clones, with 82% seen just once and roughly 3% held by the top ten. The V end lost 2 bases, the J end lost 1 base, and 14 bases lay between the germline ends. Looked up from germline, CDR1 is GTSNPN and CDR2 is SVGIG (reference sequence). The CDR3 has 15 residues.

Sequencing was done on a sample of peripheral blood. V is TRBV30 and J is TRBJ1-1; D perhaps matches TRBD1 (5 bases). This TCR was sampled from a young woman with acute or convalescent COVID-19. The CDR3 sequence: CAWSPPGHPNTEAFF. The DNA for the CDR3 is TGTGCCTGGAGTCCCCCCGGACACCCGAACACTGAAGCTTTCTTT.